The 13 T cell receptor beta chains below come from one sample, sequenced in a study of Ad26.COV2.S vaccination and SARS-CoV-2 variants. Clones were sequenced by immunoSEQ multiplex PCR, and TCRdb holds only the in-frame ones, with some missing. The sample yields about 350,000 clones, around 89% seen once. Described treatment: around 19 received Ad26.COV2.S at low or high dose, single or two shots; several received placebo; per-sample allocation not given. Material that was analyzed had been drawn on day 63 after the first vaccine or placebo injection. This specimen was peripheral blood, taken in a trial of Ad26.COV2.S vaccine versus placebo. These receptors originate from a person between 18 and 65 years old who received the Ad26.COV2.S COVID-19 vaccine or a placebo.

CDR3 DNA sequence: TGTGCCAGCAGTTACCGCGGATATAGCAATCAGCCCCAGCATTTT. Encoded protein: CASSYRGYSNQPQHF. The chain joins TRBV6-2 or TRBV6-3 to TRBJ1-5, with D hard to call. CDR3 size: 15 residues. The ends were cut back, 2 bases at V and 0 bases at J, with 8 bases in the middle. CDR1 is MNHEY, CDR2 SVGEGT, per germline.

The V call is TRBV5-4, the J call TRBJ2-3; D gene ambiguous. V gave up 3 bases and J gave up 2 bases, with 7 bases separating them. This CDR3 region has 13 residues. Germline V CDR1 and CDR2: SGHNT, YYREEE (reference sequence). The CDR3 sequence: CASSSTNTDTQYF. The CDR3 nucleotides read TGTGCCAGCAGCTCAACAAACACAGATACGCAGTATTTT.

The rearrangement joins TRBV7-6 to TRBJ1-1; no reliable D call. Trimming stripped 4 bases from V and 7 bases from J, with 13 bases between. The CDR3 is 13 residues long. Germline V gene lookup returns CDR1 SGHVS and CDR2 FNYEAQ. The CDR3 sequence is CASSYDTVGEAFF. The CDR3 DNA sequence: TGTGCCAGCAGCTACGACACGGTTGGTGAAGCTTTCTTT.

This rearrangement joins TRBV4-3 to TRBJ2-7; TRBD2 agrees at 8 bases. The J segment lost 3 bases and the V segment lost 0 bases, leaving 13 bases of the junction unmatched. The CDR3 has 18 amino acids. The V gene's germline CDR1 is LGHNA and CDR2 YSLEER. CDR3 in amino acids: CASSQDHGGVVGYYEQYF. The CDR3 DNA reads TGCGCCAGCAGCCAAGACCACGGGGGGGTAGTTGGATACTACGAGCAGTACTTC.

The V call is TRBV11-2, the J call TRBJ2-7; no clear D gene. Trimming pared 5 bases from V and 0 bases from J, leaving 14 bases between. Germline values: CDR1 SGHAT, CDR2 FQNNGV. This CDR3 has 15 residues. DNA for the CDR3: TGTGCCAGCAGCCCCTTCGCCGGCAGCTCCTACGAGCAGTACTTC. It encodes CASSPFAGSSYEQYF.

This chain joins TRBV19 and TRBJ2-1; 8 bases fit TRBD1. With V trimmed by 3 bases and J by 6 bases, 7 bases remained unmatched. Germline lookup yields CDR1 LNHDA and CDR2 SQIVND (reference sequence). CDR3 length: 15 amino acids. The CDR3 spells CASSIAGTGSNEQFF. CDR3 nucleotides: TGTGCCAGTAGTATCGCCGGGACAGGCTCCAATGAGCAGTTCTTC. The variable domain in full, completed from reference TRBV19 and TRBJ2-1, reads DGGITQSPKYLFRKEGQNVTLSCEQNLNHDAMYWYRQDPGQGLRLIYYSQIVNDFQKGDIAEGYSVSREKKESFPLTVTSAQKNPTAFYLCASSIAGTGSNEQFFGPGTRLTVL.

V gene TRBV3-1 (or the pseudogene TRBV3-2) combines with J gene TRBJ1-3; no reliable D call. The germline V gene has CDR1 LGHDT and CDR2 YNNKEL (reference sequence). The CDR3 consists of 15 residues. V lost 4 bases to trimming and J lost 0 bases, with 10 bases between them. The CDR3: CASSLPPYSGNTIYF. The CDR3 coding sequence is TGTGCCAGCAGCCTACCACCGTACTCTGGAAACACCATATATTTT.

Only one count was recorded for this clone. The rearrangement uses TRBV6-2 or TRBV6-3 and TRBJ2-1; 13 bases line up with TRBD2. Germline CDR1 reads MNHEY; CDR2 reads SVGEGT. The V and J ends lost 0 bases and 1 base, in that order; junction bases with no gene match: 9. CDR3 length: 20 amino acids. CDR3 region: CASSYSTLAGGPRSYNEQFF. DNA for the CDR3: TGTGCCAGCAGTTACTCGACACTAGCGGGGGGGCCCAGGTCCTACAATGAGCAGTTCTTC.

The CDR3 region is CASSFETGLLINEKLFF. CDR3 nucleotide sequence: TGTGCCAGCAGTTTTGAAACAGGGTTGCTTATTAATGAAAAACTGTTTTTT. V usage is TRBV28 and J usage is TRBJ1-4, with a possible D match to TRBD1 (6 bases). Germline V gene data show CDR1 as MDHEN and CDR2 as SYDVKM. There are 17 residues in the CDR3. With 3 bases removed from V and 4 bases from J, the gap between germline ends came to 18 bases.

J is TRBJ2-5 and V is TRBV5-6, with unresolved D. The germline V and J ends were trimmed by 2 bases and 6 bases, with 14 bases remaining between them. This CDR3 is 14 amino acids long. The germline CDR1 and CDR2 sequences are SGHDT and YYEEEE. The CDR3 loop is CASSFFVVPKTQYF. The DNA for the CDR3 is TGTGCCAGCAGCTTCTTCGTTGTCCCAAAGACCCAGTACTTC.

The chain combines TRBV7-9 with TRBJ2-1; 10 bases match TRBD1. Losses at the gene ends were 5 bases for V and 10 bases for J; bases not matched to a gene: 17. This CDR3 contains 17 residues. The germline gives CDR1 SEHNR, CDR2 FQNEAQ (reference sequence). CDR3 nucleotides: TGTGCCAGCAGCCAGCTAGGGTCGGACAGGGGGGTTTGGGAGCAGTTCTTC. It yields the protein CASSQLGSDRGVWEQFF. Drawing the rest from reference TRBV7-9 and TRBJ2-1, the complete variable domain is DTGVSQNPRHKITKRGQNVTFRCDPISEHNRLYWYRQTLGQGPEFLTYFQNEAQLEKSRLLSDRFSAERPKGSFSTLEIQRTEQGDSAMYLCASSQLGSDRGVWEQFFGPGTRLTVL.

This chain connects TRBV28 to TRBJ1-5; the match to TRBD1 covers 7 bases. Germline trimming cut 2 bases from V and 2 bases from J; bases unmatched to any gene: 6. The germline gives CDR1 MDHEN, CDR2 SYDVKM. This CDR3 has 16 residues. In DNA, the CDR3 is TGTGCCAGCAGTTTAATCGGGGACAGAGGCAATCAGCCCCAGCATTTT. Protein sequence: CASSLIGDRGNQPQHF.

V usage is TRBV28 and J usage is TRBJ2-2; D is unresolved. The CDR3 covers 12 residues. CDR1 is MDHEN, CDR2 SYDVKM, per germline. V dropped 6 bases and J dropped 7 bases, with 9 bases sitting between them. CDR3 protein: CASRPLGGELFF. CDR3 sequence (DNA): TGTGCCAGCAGACCTCTAGGCGGGGAGCTGTTTTTT.